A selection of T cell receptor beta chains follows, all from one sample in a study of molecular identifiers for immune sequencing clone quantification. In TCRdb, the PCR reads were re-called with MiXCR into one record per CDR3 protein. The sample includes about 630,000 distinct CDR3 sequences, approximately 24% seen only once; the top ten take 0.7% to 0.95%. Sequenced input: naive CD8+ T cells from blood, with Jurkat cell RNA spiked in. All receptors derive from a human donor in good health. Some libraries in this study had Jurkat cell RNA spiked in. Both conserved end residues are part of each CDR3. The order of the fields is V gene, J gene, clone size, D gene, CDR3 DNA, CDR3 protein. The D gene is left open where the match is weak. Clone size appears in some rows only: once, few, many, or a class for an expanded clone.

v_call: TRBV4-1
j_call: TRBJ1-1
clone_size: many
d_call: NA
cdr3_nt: TGCGCCAGCAGCCAAGTCCAGCCGAACACTGAAGCTTTCTTT
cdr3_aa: CASSQVQPNTEAFF

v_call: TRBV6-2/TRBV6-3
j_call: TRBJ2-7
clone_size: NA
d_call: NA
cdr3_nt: TGCGCCAGCAGTTACTCGTCTAAGGGAAGCTCCTACGAGCAGTACTTC
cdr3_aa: CASSYSSKGSSYEQYF

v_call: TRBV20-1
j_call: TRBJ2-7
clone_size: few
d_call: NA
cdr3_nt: TGCAGTGCTAGTCTGAGCGGATCCTACGAGCAGTACTTC
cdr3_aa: CSASLSGSYEQYF

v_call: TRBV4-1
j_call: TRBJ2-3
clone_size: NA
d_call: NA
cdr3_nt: TGCGCCCGCCGCCAAGAAACATGGGATACGCAGTATTTT
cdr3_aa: CARRQETWDTQYF

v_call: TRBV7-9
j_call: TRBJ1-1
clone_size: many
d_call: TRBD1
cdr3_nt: TGTGCCAGCAGCGAAGGCGGACAGGGTTACACTGAAGCTTTCTTT
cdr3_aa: CASSEGGQGYTEAFF

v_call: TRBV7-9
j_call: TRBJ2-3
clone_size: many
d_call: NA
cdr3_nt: TGTGCCAGCAGTTTCCCGCCGGGGGTGGTTGCAGATACGCAGTATTTT
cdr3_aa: CASSFPPGVVADTQYF

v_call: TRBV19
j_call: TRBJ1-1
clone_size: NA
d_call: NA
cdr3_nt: TGTGCCAGTAGTATAGGCCCGACAGCCATGAACACTGAAGCTTTCTTT
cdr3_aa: CASSIGPTAMNTEAFF

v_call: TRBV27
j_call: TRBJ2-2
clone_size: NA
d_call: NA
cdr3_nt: TGTGCCAGCAGTTTCGGCCCCACCGGGGAGCTGTTTTTT
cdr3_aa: CASSFGPTGELFF

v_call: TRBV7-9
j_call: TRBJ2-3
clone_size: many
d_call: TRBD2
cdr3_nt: TGTGCCAGCAGCAGGACTAGCGGGATCCTCACAGATACGCAGTATTTT
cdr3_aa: CASSRTSGILTDTQYF

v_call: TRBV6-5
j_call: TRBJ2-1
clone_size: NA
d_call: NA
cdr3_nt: TGTGCCAGCAGCTACAGCGTGGCAACCTACAATGAGCAGTTCTTC
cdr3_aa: CASSYSVATYNEQFF

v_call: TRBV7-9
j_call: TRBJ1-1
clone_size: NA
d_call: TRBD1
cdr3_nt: TGTGCCAGCAGCCCCTGGACAGGGCAAAGAAACACTGAAGCTTTCTTT
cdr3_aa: CASSPWTGQRNTEAFF

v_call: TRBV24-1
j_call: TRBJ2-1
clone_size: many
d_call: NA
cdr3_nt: TGTGCCACCAGTGATGGGCAGAACTACAATGAGCAGTTCTTC
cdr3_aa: CATSDGQNYNEQFF

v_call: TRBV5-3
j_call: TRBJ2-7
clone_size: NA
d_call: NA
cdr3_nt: TGTGCCAGCAGCAACCCCACGGCGGGACCCCCCTACGAGCAGTACTTC
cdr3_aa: CASSNPTAGPPYEQYF

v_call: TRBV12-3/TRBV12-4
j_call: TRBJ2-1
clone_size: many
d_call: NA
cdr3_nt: TGTGCCAGCACCCAAGACAGCTCCTACAATGAGCAGTTCTTC
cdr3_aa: CASTQDSSYNEQFF

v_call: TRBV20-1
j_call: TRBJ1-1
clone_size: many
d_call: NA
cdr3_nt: TGCAGTGGCATAGGGCGAGGAACTGAAGCTTTCTTT
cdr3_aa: CSGIGRGTEAFF

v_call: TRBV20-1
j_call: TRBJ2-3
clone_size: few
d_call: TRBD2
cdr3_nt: TGCAGTGCTAGACCACCGGGGGCTAGCGGGGGGTCGGCACATACGCAGTATTTT
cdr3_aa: CSARPPGASGGSAHTQYF

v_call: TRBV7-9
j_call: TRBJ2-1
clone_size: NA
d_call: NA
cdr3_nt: TGTGCCAGCAGCTCCGTAGTAGCGGTCGTATCCTACAATGAGCAGTTCTTC
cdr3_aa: CASSSVVAVVSYNEQFF

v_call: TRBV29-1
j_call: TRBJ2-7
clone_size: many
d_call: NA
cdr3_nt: TGCAGCGCTTTTATAGCGCTCGAGCAGTACTTC
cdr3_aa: CSAFIALEQYF

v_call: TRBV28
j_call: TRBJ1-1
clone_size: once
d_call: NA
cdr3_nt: TGTGCCTGCAGTTTCGTCACTGAAGCTTTCTTT
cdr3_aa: CACSFVTEAFF

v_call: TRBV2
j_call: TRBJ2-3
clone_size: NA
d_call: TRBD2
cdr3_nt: TGTGCCAGCAGTGAATTGGGACTAGCGGGAGGTTCGGGCACAGATACGCAGTATTTT
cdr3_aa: CASSELGLAGGSGTDTQYF

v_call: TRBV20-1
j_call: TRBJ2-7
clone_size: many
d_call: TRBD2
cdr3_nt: TGCAGTGCTAGAGCGGTGTCAGGGACTAACGAGCAGTACTTC
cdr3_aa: CSARAVSGTNEQYF

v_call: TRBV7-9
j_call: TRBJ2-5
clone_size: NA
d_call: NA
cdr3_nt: TGTGCCAGCAGGTTGGCAGGGGACGAGACCCAGTACTTC
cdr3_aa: CASRLAGDETQYF

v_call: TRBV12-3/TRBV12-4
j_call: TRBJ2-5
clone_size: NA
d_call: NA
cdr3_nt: TGTGCCAGCAGTCCCCGGACGGGTCCAGGGTGGGAGACCCAGTACTTC
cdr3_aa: CASSPRTGPGWETQYF